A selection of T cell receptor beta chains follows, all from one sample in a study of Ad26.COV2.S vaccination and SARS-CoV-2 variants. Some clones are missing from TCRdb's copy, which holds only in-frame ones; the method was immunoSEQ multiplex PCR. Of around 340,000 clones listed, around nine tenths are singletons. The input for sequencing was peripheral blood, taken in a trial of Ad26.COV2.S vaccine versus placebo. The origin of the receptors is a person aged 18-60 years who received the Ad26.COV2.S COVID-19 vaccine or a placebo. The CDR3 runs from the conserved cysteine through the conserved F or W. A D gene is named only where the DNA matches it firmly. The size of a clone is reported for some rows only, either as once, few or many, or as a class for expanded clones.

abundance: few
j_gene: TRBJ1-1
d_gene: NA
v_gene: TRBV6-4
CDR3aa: CASSFQMNTEAFF
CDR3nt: TGTGCCAGCAGTTTCCAGATGAACACTGAAGCTTTCTTT

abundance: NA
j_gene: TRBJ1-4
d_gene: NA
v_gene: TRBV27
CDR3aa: CAPSPGGLHVEKLFF
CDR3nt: TGTGCCCCCAGCCCTGGGGGGCTCCATGTTGAAAAACTGTTTTTT

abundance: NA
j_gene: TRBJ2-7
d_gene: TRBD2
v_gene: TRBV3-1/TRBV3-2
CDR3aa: CASSKALCKREGRSEQYF
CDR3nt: TGTGCCAGCTCAAAGGCTTTGTGTAAGCGGGAGGGCCGGAGCGAGCAGTACTTC

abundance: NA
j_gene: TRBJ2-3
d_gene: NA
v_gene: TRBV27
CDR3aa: CASSARQTDTQYF
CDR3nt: TGTGCCAGCAGTGCCCGACAGACAGATACGCAGTATTTT

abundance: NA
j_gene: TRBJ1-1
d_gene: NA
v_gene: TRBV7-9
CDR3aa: CASSETGEAFF
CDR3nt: TGTGCCAGCAGCGAAACAGGGGAAGCTTTCTTT

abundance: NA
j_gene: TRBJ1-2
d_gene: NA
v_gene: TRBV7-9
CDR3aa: CASSPSSYYGYTF
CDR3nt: TGTGCCAGCAGCCCTTCGTCTTACTATGGCTACACCTTC

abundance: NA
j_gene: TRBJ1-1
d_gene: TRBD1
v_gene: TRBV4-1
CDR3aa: CASSQGQGRGWTEAFF
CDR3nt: TGCGCCAGCAGCCAAGGCCAAGGCAGGGGGTGGACTGAAGCTTTCTTT

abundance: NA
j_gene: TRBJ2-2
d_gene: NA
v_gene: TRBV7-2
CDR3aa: CASRKGLLWTGELFF
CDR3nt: TGTGCCAGCAGAAAAGGACTCCTGTGGACCGGGGAGCTGTTTTTT

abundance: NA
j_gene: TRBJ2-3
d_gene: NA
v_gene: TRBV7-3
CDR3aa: CASSSGGDTQYF
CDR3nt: TGTGCCAGCAGCTCCGGAGGAGATACGCAGTATTTT

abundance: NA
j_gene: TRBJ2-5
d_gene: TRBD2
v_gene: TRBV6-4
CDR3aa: CAWGLVSETQYF
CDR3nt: TGTGCCTGGGGACTAGTATCTGAGACCCAGTACTTC

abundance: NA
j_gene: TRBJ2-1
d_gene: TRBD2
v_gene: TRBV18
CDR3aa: CASSSRGLDYNEQFF
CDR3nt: TGTGCCAGCTCATCCCGAGGACTAGACTACAATGAGCAGTTCTTC

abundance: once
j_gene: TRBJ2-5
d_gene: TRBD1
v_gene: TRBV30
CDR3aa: CAWSVQGAGETQYF
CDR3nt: TGTGCCTGGAGTGTACAGGGGGCTGGGGAGACCCAGTACTTC

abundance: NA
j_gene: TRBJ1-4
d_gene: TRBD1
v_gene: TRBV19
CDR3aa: CASSWAGTAITTNEKLFF
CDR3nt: TGTGCCAGTAGTTGGGCGGGGACAGCCATTACAACTAATGAAAAACTGTTTTTT

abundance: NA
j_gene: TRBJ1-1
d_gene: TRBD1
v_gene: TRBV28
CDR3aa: CASQLAGQGNPEAFF
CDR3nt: TGTGCCAGTCAGCTTGCGGGACAGGGCAATCCTGAAGCTTTCTTT

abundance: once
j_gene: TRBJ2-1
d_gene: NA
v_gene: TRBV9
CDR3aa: CASSQSNRDTNEQFF
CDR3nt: TGTGCCAGCAGCCAATCTAACAGGGATACAAATGAGCAGTTCTTC

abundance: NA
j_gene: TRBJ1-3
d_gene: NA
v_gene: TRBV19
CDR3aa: CASSMVHPSSGNTIYF
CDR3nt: TGTGCCAGTAGTATGGTACATCCCTCATCTGGAAACACCATATATTTT

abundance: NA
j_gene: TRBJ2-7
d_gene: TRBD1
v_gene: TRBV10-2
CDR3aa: CASSPGQMPYEQYF
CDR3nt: TGCGCCAGCAGTCCGGGACAGATGCCTTACGAGCAGTACTTC

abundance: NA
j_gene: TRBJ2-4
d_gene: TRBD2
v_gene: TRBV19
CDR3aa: CASSQTSGRANIQYF
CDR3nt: TGTGCCAGTAGCCAGACTAGCGGGAGGGCAAACATTCAGTACTTC

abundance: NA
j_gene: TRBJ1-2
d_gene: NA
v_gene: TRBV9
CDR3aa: CASSPTRDGYTF
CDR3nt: TGTGCCAGCAGCCCAACCCGGGATGGCTACACCTTC